These T cell receptor beta chains were read from a single sample in a study of shared clonotypes between healthy human individuals. The protocol was immunoSEQ multiplex PCR, while the TCRdb copy is restricted to in-frame clones and leaves out a portion. The repertoire holds about 1 million clones, with 75% to 80% as singletons. The sequencing sample was made of memory CD4+ T cells from PBMCs. The receptors here all came from a man between 18 and 35 years old in good health. Some clones in this sample may be carry-over from other donors' samples. The CDR3 runs from the conserved cysteine through the conserved F or W. The order of the fields is V gene, J gene, clone size, D gene, CDR3 DNA, CDR3 protein. A D gene is named only where the DNA matches it firmly. The listing skips clone size in some rows; elsewhere it reads once, few, many or a size class.

v_gene: TRBV7-2; j_gene: TRBJ2-7; abundance: .; d_gene: .; CDR3nt: TGTGCCAGCAGCCCAGGGGCCCCTCCCGACTACGAGCAGTACTTC; CDR3aa: CASSPGAPPDYEQYF
v_gene: TRBV5-1; j_gene: TRBJ2-7; abundance: .; d_gene: .; CDR3nt: TGCGCCAGCAGCTATGAGTCCCTCTCCTACGAGCAGTACTTC; CDR3aa: CASSYESLSYEQYF
v_gene: TRBV29-1; j_gene: TRBJ1-5; abundance: .; d_gene: TRBD1; CDR3nt: TGCAGCGTTAAAACAGGGGTCGAACAGCCCCAGCATTTT; CDR3aa: CSVKTGVEQPQHF
v_gene: TRBV7-2; j_gene: TRBJ2-7; abundance: .; d_gene: TRBD2; CDR3nt: TGTGCCAGCAGCCCCCGGGGGGGTCAGGGAGCCTACGAGCAGTACTTC; CDR3aa: CASSPRGGQGAYEQYF
v_gene: TRBV6-1; j_gene: TRBJ1-2; abundance: .; d_gene: .; CDR3nt: TGTGCCAGCAGTGAATTAAGCGGGCGATTCGACGATGGCTACACCTTC; CDR3aa: CASSELSGRFDDGYTF
v_gene: TRBV5-1; j_gene: TRBJ1-2; abundance: .; d_gene: .; CDR3nt: TGCGCCAGCAGCTTGGAGGGGTCCCGTCCTAACTATGGCTACACCTTC; CDR3aa: CASSLEGSRPNYGYTF
v_gene: TRBV2; j_gene: TRBJ1-4; abundance: .; d_gene: .; CDR3nt: TGTGCCAGCATTAGAATCAGGGGTGAAAAACTGTTTTTT; CDR3aa: CASIRIRGEKLFF
v_gene: TRBV4-2; j_gene: TRBJ2-7; abundance: once; d_gene: .; CDR3nt: TGTGCCAGCAGCCAAGCCTACCAGGGCGTTCACGAGCAGTACTTC; CDR3aa: CASSQAYQGVHEQYF
v_gene: TRBV7-2; j_gene: TRBJ1-2; abundance: .; d_gene: TRBD1; CDR3nt: TGTGCCAGCAGCCGGACGGGCCGGGACAGGGGCTATGGCTACACCTTC; CDR3aa: CASSRTGRDRGYGYTF
v_gene: TRBV27; j_gene: TRBJ1-1; abundance: few; d_gene: .; CDR3nt: TGTGCCAGCAGTGACCGGGACACGATGAACACTGAAGCTTTCTTT; CDR3aa: CASSDRDTMNTEAFF
v_gene: TRBV9; j_gene: TRBJ1-5; abundance: .; d_gene: .; CDR3nt: TGTGCCAGCAGCCCCCGGGGCGATTATTCGAATCAGCCCCAGCATTTT; CDR3aa: CASSPRGDYSNQPQHF
v_gene: TRBV4-2; j_gene: TRBJ1-2; abundance: .; d_gene: .; CDR3nt: TGTGCCAGCAGCCCAGAAATCCAGGGAACGATCTATGGCTACACCTTC; CDR3aa: CASSPEIQGTIYGYTF
v_gene: TRBV19; j_gene: TRBJ2-3; abundance: many; d_gene: .; CDR3nt: TGTGCCAGTTCCCCTAGGGCCCAGACAGATACGCAGTATTTT; CDR3aa: CASSPRAQTDTQYF
v_gene: TRBV7-2; j_gene: TRBJ2-3; abundance: few; d_gene: .; CDR3nt: TGTGCCAGCAGCTTAGCGCCGGGGAGTGCAGATACGCAGTATTTT; CDR3aa: CASSLAPGSADTQYF
v_gene: TRBV29-1; j_gene: TRBJ1-5; abundance: .; d_gene: .; CDR3nt: TGCAGCGTTGGGGGGACCGTTGATCAGCCCCAGCATTTT; CDR3aa: CSVGGTVDQPQHF
v_gene: TRBV28; j_gene: TRBJ1-2; abundance: .; d_gene: .; CDR3nt: TGTGCCAGCAGTTTTACAGGGCCACCATCTAACTATGGCTACACCTTC; CDR3aa: CASSFTGPPSNYGYTF
v_gene: TRBV28; j_gene: TRBJ2-5; abundance: .; d_gene: .; CDR3nt: TGTGCCAGCAGTTTAGGGGGGCAGGGGGGCGAGACCCAGTACTTC; CDR3aa: CASSLGGQGGETQYF
v_gene: TRBV18; j_gene: TRBJ2-3; abundance: .; d_gene: TRBD2; CDR3nt: TGTGCCAGCTCACCTACCGGGACTAGCGGCACAGATACGCAGTATTTT; CDR3aa: CASSPTGTSGTDTQYF